The subject of this entry is one T cell receptor (beta chain). This record belongs to a study of CD8 T cells in Susac syndrome. Reverse transcription of roughly 0.45 to 1 ug RNA used random hexamers. It was immunoSEQ multiplex PCR that amplified TCR beta CDR3 across 54 Vbeta and 13 Jbeta. MiXCR, applied by TCRdb to the immunoSEQ multiplex PCR reads, yields one record per CDR3 protein. The table has around 140,000 distinct CDR3 sequences, approximately 95% seen once; the top ten hold 0.11%. This CDR3 region has 13 residues. V lost 7 bases to trimming and J lost 2 bases, with 8 bases between them. Germline assignment: CDR1 MDHEN and CDR2 SYDVKM. In contrast to the negatively isolated CD8+ and CD4+ T cells, TEMRA cells were FACS-enriched.

The receptor comes from a human donor with multiple sclerosis. Sequencing was performed on CD4+ T cells from PBMCs. This rearrangement joins TRBV28 to TRBJ2-2; D remains unclear. The CDR3 bases are TGTGCCAGCACAGACACTAACACCGGGGAGCTGTTTTTT. This sequence encodes CASTDTNTGELFF.